Sequencing of this TCR beta chain was carried out in a study of T cells after yellow fever vaccination (dated by TCRdb to the late 2010s). Describing the broader study: Libraries from fractions with low cell numbers were prepared with the SMART-Seq v4 Ultra Low Input RNA kit. To follow T-cell clones before and after both primary and booster YFV17D yellow fever vaccination, bulk TCR alpha and beta repertoires underwent longitudinal sequencing. Two healthy male donors, one aged 18 to 29 and one aged 30 to 40 years, made up the cohort. Blood samples were taken at several timepoints before and after primary and secondary immunization, and bulk PBMC replicates and cell subsets were isolated.

This clonotype was counted between two and nine times. Its antigen remains undetermined. Base-call qualities are not available, and no considerably larger clone is one nucleotide away. Study-wide findings and limitations: Compared with the primary T-cell response, the secondary T-cell response was faster but weaker, reaching its peak on day 5 rather than on day 15. A small share of clonotypes was detected in both CD4 and CD8 compartments, with the overlap likely arising from convergent recombination. Because abundant contaminating clonotypes from the bulk population could be contained in FACS-sorted repertoires, computational filtering was required. After the booster, most clones that had expanded after primary vaccination were detected again (approximately 97% of CD4 and around 88% of CD8), suggesting broad maintenance of memory. Because the study included only a couple of donors, the extent to which the findings can be generalized is limited.

TCR cDNA was synthesized by 5'RACE template switching, which introduced a universal primer site and unique molecular identifiers. Priming of cDNA synthesis was performed from both the TCR alpha and TCR beta constant segments. Libraries were amplified in two PCR steps, with sample barcodes and sequencing adapters added in the second step. Sequencing of libraries was performed on Illumina HiSeq 2500 (2x100 bp) or NovaSeq (2x150 bp). In the source study's methods: MIGEC was used to demultiplex reads and collapse the reads into UMI consensus sequences, and MiXCR was used for V(D)J alignment. Vaccine-responding clonotypes were identified with edgeR using replicate PBMC samples, with FDR below 0.01 and a log2 fold change above 5 up to day 15 being required. Bulk clonotypes were assigned CD4 or CD8 identity according to which sequenced CD4 or CD8 repertoire held them at higher abundance. TCRdb reprocessed the public reads (quality trimming at Q25 with fastp, clone calling with MiXCR) and kept in-frame beta chains. Every entry covers one CDR3 protein and lists the most common genes and DNA from its rows. TCRdb's processing, not the study's, gives the V and J calls here. Across this sample there are over 150,000 distinct CDR3 sequences, with around 7% seen only once. The ten largest make up approximately 2.5% of the sample.

The germline ends are 10 bases apart after V is trimmed by 0 bases and J by 4 bases. The CDR3 runs 14 residues from the cysteine to the phenylalanine. Only the CDR3 DNA is retained, 42 bases long and in frame from the first base. The germline V gene gives CDR1 as SGHRS and CDR2 as YFSETQ. This sample's treatment or condition label indicates: live attenuated yellow fever vaccine strain. A standard Ficoll-Paque protocol was used to isolate PBMCs from peripheral blood. Dynabeads CD4 and CD8 positive selection kits were used to isolate the CD4 and CD8 T-cell fractions. TriZol was used to extract RNA from bulk PBMCs, CD4 and CD8 fractions, and dextramer-positive and dextramer-negative fractions.

Recombination joined TRBV5-1 with TRBJ1-1, with no reliable assignment of the D segment. Sequenced material: CD4+ T cells sorted from PBMCs, taken about 5 days after the first yellow fever vaccination. This TCR was sampled from a man aged 18 to 30 who received the YFV17D yellow fever vaccine. The CDR3 reads as follows: CASSLGVGFTEAFF. Read as DNA, the sequence is TGCGCCAGCAGCTTGGGTGTTGGGTTCACTGAAGCTTTCTTT. The full variable domain, with segments outside the CDR3 supplied by the reference TRBV5-1 and TRBJ1-1 proteins, appears as KAGVTQTPRYLIKTRGQQVTLSCSPISGHRSVSWYQQTPGQGLQFLFEYFSETQRNKGNFPGRFSGRQFSNSRSEMNVSTLELGDSALYLCASSLGVGFTEAFFGQGTRLTVV.